This T cell receptor (beta chain) was identified during a study of blood T cells in healthy people across ages. Per germline, CDR1 DFQATT and CDR2 SNEGSKA (reference sequence). The CDR3 has 15 amino acids. Alongside a J-beta primer mix, a sample-barcoded 5' primer served in a second PCR lasting about 7 to 11 cycles. A single record per CDR3 protein comes from TCRdb applying MiXCR to the 5' RACE reads. The sample carries roughly 1,000,000 distinct CDR3 sequences, almost 25% recorded once. These data were also filed under a second study, of T cells of mothers and their children.

This rearrangement joins TRBV20-1 to TRBJ2-7, with a weak D call TRBD2 (5 bases). The assigned J gene may be wrong: the sequence end matches TRBJ2-1 better. Source material: blood. The receptor was isolated from a girl aged 2-10 years in good health. In DNA form, the CDR3 reads TGCAGTGCTGACCCTGCGGCTAGCTTGAACAATGAGCAGTTCTTC. Its protein is CSADPAASLNNEQFF.